What follows are 25 T cell receptor beta chains derived from one specimen sequenced in a study of shared clonotypes between healthy human individuals. Clones were sequenced by immunoSEQ multiplex PCR, and TCRdb holds only the in-frame ones, with some missing. The sample lists roughly 450,000 clones; 79% were seen once. What was sequenced was PBMCs. Source of these receptors: a middle-aged woman in good health. Some clones in this sample may be carry-over from other donors' samples.

The chain employs TRBV28 and TRBJ2-2, with D unclear. Looked up from germline, CDR1 is MDHEN and CDR2 is SYDVKM. Between the trimmed V and J ends, which lost 7 bases and 6 bases, there was a span of 9 bases. This CDR3 has 12 residues. CDR3 sequence reads: CASISGSGELFF. As DNA, the CDR3 is TGTGCCAGCATCTCAGGCTCCGGGGAGCTGTTTTTT. Together with reference TRBV28 and TRBJ2-2, the CDR3 gives the full variable domain: DVKVTQSSRYLVKRTGEKVFLECVQDMDHENMFWYRQDPGLGLRLIYFSYDVKMKEKGDIPEGYSVSREKKERFSLILESASTNQTSMYLCASISGSGELFFGEGSRLTVL.

The chain employs TRBV18 and TRBJ1-5; 7 bases are a match to TRBD1. Looked up from germline, CDR1 is KGHSH and CDR2 is LQKENI. The CDR3 is 18 amino acids. V shed 3 bases and J 0 bases; nucleotides not matched to a gene: 11. DNA for the CDR3: TGTGCCAGCTCACCGAACCCGGGACAGATTTATAGCAATCAGCCCCAGCATTTT. This sequence encodes CASSPNPGQIYSNQPQHF.

This clone showed up just once. The genes are TRBV7-9 and TRBJ2-1, with unresolved D. The CDR3 totals 15 residues. V was pared by 8 bases and J by 8 bases, with 22 bases between. CDR1 is SEHNR, CDR2 FQNEAQ, per germline (reference sequence). CDR3 sequence: CASSRSTKTTHEQFF. CDR3 in DNA: TGTGCCAGCTCCCGAAGTACCAAAACTACACATGAGCAGTTCTTC.

As regards this clone: The same CDR3 also results from other DNA sequences found in this sample. The chain employs TRBV5-6 and TRBJ2-5; 7 nucleotides line up with TRBD1. The junction had 5 bases not matched to a gene; V was cut back by 4 bases and J by 5 bases. The CDR3 consists of 13 residues. CDR1 SGHDT and CDR2 YYEEEE come from the germline V gene. The CDR3 protein is CASSRGLGETQYF. DNA for the CDR3: TGTGCCAGCAGCAGGGGGCTAGGGGAGACCCAGTACTTC.

The genes are TRBV19 and TRBJ1-2, with TRBD1 identical over 7 bases. Trimming at V came to 2 bases and at J to 6 bases, leaving 6 bases not matched to a gene. CDR3 length: 14 amino acids. Germline V gene sequence: CDR1 LNHDA, CDR2 SQIVND (reference sequence). The CDR3 sequence is CASSIPGQVDGYTF. CDR3 DNA: TGTGCCAGTAGTATACCCGGACAGGTTGATGGCTACACCTTC.

V gene TRBV27 combines with J gene TRBJ2-2, with D possibly being TRBD1 (6 bases). This CDR3 has 14 amino acids. CDR1 and CDR2 from the germline V gene are MNHEY and SMNVEV (reference sequence). With 8 bases removed from V and 1 base from J, the gap between germline ends came to 11 bases. For the CDR3, the DNA is TGTGCCAGCCCGCCGACAGGGAACACCGGGGAGCTGTTTTTT. Protein: CASPPTGNTGELFF.

The V and J genes are TRBV6-5 and TRBJ1-2; D not resolved. Per the germline V gene, CDR1 is MNHEY and CDR2 is SVGAGI. V lost 0 bases and J lost 4, with 15 bases in between. CDR3 length: 16 residues. CDR3 sequence reads: CASSYSVAQPIYGYTF. The CDR3 DNA sequence: TGTGCCAGCAGTTACTCGGTTGCACAGCCCATCTATGGCTACACCTTC.

This chain connects TRBV7-8 to TRBJ1-1, with unresolved D. V shed 1 base and J shed 1 base, with 7 bases lying between them. The CDR3 is made up of 14 amino acids. Germline loops: CDR1 SGHVS, CDR2 FQNEAQ. In DNA form, the CDR3 reads TGTGCCAGCAGCTTAGGGGGTTGGAACACTGAAGCTTTCTTT. Residues: CASSLGGWNTEAFF. The full variable domain, with the rest looked up from reference TRBV7-8 and TRBJ1-1, is GAGVSQSPRYKVAKRGQDVALRCDPISGHVSLFWYQQALGQGPEFLTYFQNEAQLDKSGLPSDRFFAERPEGSVSTLKIQRTQQEDSAVYLCASSLGGWNTEAFFGQGTRLTVV.

This chain connects TRBV7-3 to TRBJ2-5, with 11 bases fitting TRBD1. Germline values: CDR1 SGHTA, CDR2 FQGTGA. Germline trimming cut 5 bases from V and 5 bases from J; bases unmatched to any gene: 4. This CDR3 region has 14 residues. CDR3 sequence (DNA): TGTGCCAGCAGCCCCCGGACAGGGGGCGAGACCCAGTACTTC. This codes for CASSPRTGGETQYF.

This sequence joins TRBV5-1 and TRBJ2-1; TRBD2 aligns across 11 bases. The germline V gene encodes CDR1 SGHRS and CDR2 YFSETQ. The ends lost 0 bases at V and 4 bases at J; junction bases unmatched: 9. CDR3 size: 18 residues. CDR3 sequence (DNA): TGCGCCAGCAGCTTGGAGTCGGGGACTAGCGGTTTTTACAATGAGCAGTTCTTC. This gives the protein CASSLESGTSGFYNEQFF.

The chain links TRBV10-2 to TRBJ2-2, with D possibly matching TRBD1 (5 bases). This CDR3 has 14 residues. The germline CDR1 and CDR2 sequences are WSHSY and SAAADI. Trimming took off 6 bases at V and 1 base at J, with 9 bases between the two ends. DNA for the CDR3: TGCGCCAGCAGGGAGACAGAGAACACCGGGGAGCTGTTTTTT. Its protein product is CASRETENTGELFF.

A remark on this clone: This CDR3 is also generated by other DNA sequences in the sample. The chain recombines TRBV28 with TRBJ2-7; D is uncertain. CDR1 is MDHEN and CDR2 is SYDVKM in the germline V gene. V lost 4 bases, J lost 0 bases, and 7 bases lay in between. The CDR3 is 13 residues long. The CDR3 bases are TGTGCCAGCAGTTCACCGAGCTCCTACGAGCAGTACTTC. It specifies CASSSPSSYEQYF. The full variable domain, with the rest looked up from reference TRBV28 and TRBJ2-7, is DVKVTQSSRYLVKRTGEKVFLECVQDMDHENMFWYRQDPGLGLRLIYFSYDVKMKEKGDIPEGYSVSREKKERFSLILESASTNQTSMYLCASSSPSSYEQYFGPGTRLTVT.

This clone was counted a few times. The chain carries TRBV27 and TRBJ2-3; TRBD2 matches 13 bases. Per the germline V gene, CDR1 is MNHEY and CDR2 is SMNVEV (reference sequence). The CDR3 consists of 18 residues. With 6 bases clipped from V and 4 bases from J, the junction kept 13 bases outside the gene matches. CDR3 nucleotide sequence: TGTGCCAGCAGCTCCGTCACTAGCGGGAGGGCCCCCCCAGATACGCAGTATTTT. Its translation is CASSSVTSGRAPPDTQYF.

CDR3 in amino acids: CASSPPGQVVGGYTF. The CDR3 nucleotides are TGTGCCAGCTCCCCCCCGGGACAGGTTGTTGGTGGCTACACCTTC. This chain joins TRBV6-5 and TRBJ1-2, with 8 bases aligning to TRBD1. Germline CDR1 is MNHEY and CDR2 is SVGAGI. The CDR3 covers 15 residues. J lost 7 bases, V lost 8 bases, and 15 bases had no gene match.

The chain links TRBV5-4 to TRBJ2-7, with D hard to call. Trimming removed 4 bases from V and 0 bases from J, with 11 bases in between. CDR1 and CDR2 (germline): SGHNT, YYREEE (reference sequence). This CDR3 region has 14 residues. CDR3 loop: CASSVNPSSYEQYF. As DNA, the CDR3 is TGTGCCAGCAGCGTAAACCCGAGCTCCTACGAGCAGTACTTC.

The chain is built from TRBV18 and TRBJ2-7; 13 bases align to TRBD2. V was pared by 6 bases and J by 2 bases, with 4 bases of the junction left unmatched. CDR3 length: 15 residues. Per germline, CDR1 KGHSH and CDR2 LQKENI. Here the CDR3 reads CASSRTSGGPYEQYF. DNA of the CDR3: TGTGCCAGCTCTCGGACTAGCGGGGGCCCCTACGAGCAGTACTTC.

This sequence joins TRBV14 and TRBJ2-5; D is uncertain. The CDR3 sequence is 15 residues long. The germline CDR1 and CDR2 sequences are SGHDN and FVKESK. The germline V and J ends were trimmed by 0 bases and 1 base, with 9 bases remaining between them. Here the CDR3 DNA reads TGTGCCAGCAGCCAAGACACGGGTTTCCAAGAGACCCAGTACTTC. The encoded protein is CASSQDTGFQETQYF.

V usage is TRBV15 and J usage is TRBJ2-7; possible D gene TRBD1, 6 bases. The germline CDR1 and CDR2 sequences are LNHNV and YYDKDF (reference sequence). The CDR3 runs 14 residues. The V end lost 2 bases, the J end lost 0 bases, and 8 bases lay between the germline ends. The CDR3 nucleotides are TGTGCCACCAGCAGAAACAGGGACTCCTACGAGCAGTACTTC. Its translation is CATSRNRDSYEQYF.

V usage is TRBV11-2 and J usage is TRBJ2-1, with D possibly matching TRBD2 (5 bases). Trimming removed 5 bases from V and 6 bases from J, with 20 bases in between. The CDR3 spans 16 residues. Germline loops: CDR1 SGHAT, CDR2 FQNNGV. This chain's CDR3 is CASSTLAATEFNEQFF. The CDR3 nucleotides read TGTGCCAGCAGCACCCTAGCTGCGACCGAATTCAATGAGCAGTTCTTC.

The rearrangement links TRBV11-2 to TRBJ2-7, with D perhaps TRBD1 (6 bases). CDR1 and CDR2 from the germline V gene are SGHAT and FQNNGV. The CDR3 has 12 amino acids. With 1 base removed from V and 6 bases from J, the gap between germline ends came to 7 bases. The DNA of the CDR3 is TGTGCCAGCAGCTTAGCAGGGGCCGAGCAGTACTTC. Its translation: CASSLAGAEQYF. The full variable domain, completed using reference TRBV11-2 and TRBJ2-7, is EAGVAQSPRYKIIEKRQSVAFWCNPISGHATLYWYQQILGQGPKLLIQFQNNGVVDDSQLPKDRFSAERLKGVDSTLKIQPAKLEDSAVYLCASSLAGAEQYFGPGTRLTVT.

This chain uses TRBV5-1 with TRBJ2-1; no clear D gene. The CDR3 is made up of 11 amino acids. From germline, CDR1 is SGHRS and CDR2 YFSETQ. The V and J ends lost 4 bases and 8 bases respectively, with 7 bases between them. Written as DNA, the CDR3 is TGCGCCAGCAGCGATTTTGATGAGCAGTTCTTC. Its translation is CASSDFDEQFF.

The V and J genes are TRBV2 and TRBJ2-7; possible D gene TRBD2, 6 bases. The germline V gene has CDR1 SNHLY and CDR2 FYNNEI. V lost 3 bases and J lost 5, with 23 bases in between. CDR3 size: 17 residues. CDR3 in DNA: TGTGCCAGCAGTGAGGGACCCTTGAACGGGAGTGGGAACGAGCAGTACTTC. It specifies CASSEGPLNGSGNEQYF.

The rearrangement links TRBV6-1 to TRBJ1-4; D gene unclear. V lost 3 bases and J 8 bases, leaving 10 bases between the germline ends. The CDR3 length is 13 residues. Germline V gives CDR1 MNHNS, CDR2 SASEGT. CDR3 in amino acids: CASSDSGNEKLFF. The CDR3, as DNA: TGTGCCAGCAGTGATAGTGGAAACGAAAAACTGTTTTTT.

In the case of this clone: Other nucleotide sequences in the sample specify the same CDR3. The V and J genes are TRBV5-4 and TRBJ2-3; D possibly corresponds to TRBD1 (6 bases). The CDR3 runs to 14 residues. Germline loops: CDR1 SGHNT, CDR2 YYREEE (reference sequence). The germline V and J ends were trimmed by 0 bases and 1 base, with 6 bases remaining between them. The CDR3 reads CASSLDRGTDTQYF. CDR3 nucleotides: TGTGCCAGCAGCTTGGACAGGGGCACAGATACGCAGTATTTT.

About this clone itself: This probably arose from a read error, given a far larger clone one base away. This chain links TRBV4-1 with TRBJ2-5; D remains ambiguous. The CDR3 covers 13 residues. Trimming pared 1 base from V and 2 bases from J, leaving 5 bases between. CDR1 is MGHRA, CDR2 YSYEKL, per germline. CDR3 amino acids: CASSQGHQETQYF. In DNA form, the CDR3 reads TGCGCCAGCAGCCAAGGGCATCAAGAGACCCAGTACTTC.